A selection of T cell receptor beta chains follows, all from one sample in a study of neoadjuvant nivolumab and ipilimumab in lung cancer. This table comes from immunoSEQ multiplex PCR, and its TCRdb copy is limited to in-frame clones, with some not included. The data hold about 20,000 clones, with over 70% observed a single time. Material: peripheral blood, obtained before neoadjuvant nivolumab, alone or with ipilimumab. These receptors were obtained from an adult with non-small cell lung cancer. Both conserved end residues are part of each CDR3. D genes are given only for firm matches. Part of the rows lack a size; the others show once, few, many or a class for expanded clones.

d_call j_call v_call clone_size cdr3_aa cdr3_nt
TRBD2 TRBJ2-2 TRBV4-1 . CASSQGGTVSTGELFF TGCGCCAGCAGCCAGGGGGGGACCGTTAGCACCGGGGAGCTGTTTTTT
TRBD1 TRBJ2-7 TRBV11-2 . CASSFTGTDYEQYF TGTGCCAGCAGCTTCACCGGGACAGACTACGAGCAGTACTTC
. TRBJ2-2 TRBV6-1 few CASNRVNTGELFF TGTGCCAGCAACAGGGTTAACACCGGGGAGCTGTTTTTT
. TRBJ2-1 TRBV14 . CASSQDLGYDEQFF TGTGCCAGCAGCCAAGATCTGGGGTACGATGAGCAGTTCTTC
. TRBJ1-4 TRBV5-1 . CASSLTGVTNEKLFF TGCGCCAGCAGCTTGACGGGGGTGACTAATGAAAAACTGTTTTTT
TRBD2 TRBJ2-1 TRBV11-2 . CASSRKREGDNEQFF TGTGCCAGCAGCCGTAAGCGGGAGGGGGATAATGAGCAGTTCTTC
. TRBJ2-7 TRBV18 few CASSPFERGYEQYF TGTGCCAGCTCACCATTCGAAAGGGGTTACGAGCAGTACTTC
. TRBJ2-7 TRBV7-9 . CASSLLQDEQYF TGTGCCAGCAGCTTACTTCAAGACGAGCAGTACTTC
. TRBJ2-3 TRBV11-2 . CASSLGGTDTQYF TGTGCCAGCAGCTTAGGGGGGACAGATACGCAGTATTTT
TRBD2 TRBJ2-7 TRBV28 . CASSLLGLAENEQYF TGTGCCAGCAGTTTATTGGGACTAGCAGAGAACGAGCAGTACTTC
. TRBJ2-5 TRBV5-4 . CASSVPWGGETQYF TGTGCCAGCAGCGTACCATGGGGAGGAGAGACCCAGTACTTC
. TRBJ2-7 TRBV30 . CALGGESYEQYF TGTGCCTTAGGCGGGGAATCCTACGAGCAGTACTTC
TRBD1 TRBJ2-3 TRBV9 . CASSAAPTGPDTQYF TGTGCCAGCAGCGCCGCCCCGACAGGGCCAGATACGCAGTATTTT
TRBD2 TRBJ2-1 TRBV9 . CASSVGSGRSANEQFF TGTGCCAGCAGCGTGGGAAGCGGGAGGTCGGCCAATGAGCAGTTCTTC
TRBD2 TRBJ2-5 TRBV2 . CAARASGARQETQYF TGTGCCGCAAGGGCCAGCGGGGCCAGGCAAGAGACCCAGTACTTC
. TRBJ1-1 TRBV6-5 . CASSYSAMTEAFF TGTGCCAGCAGTTACTCGGCAATGACTGAAGCTTTCTTT
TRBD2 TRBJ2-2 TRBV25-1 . CASTGTSGRYTGELFF TGTGCCAGCACTGGGACTAGCGGGAGGTACACCGGGGAGCTGTTTTTT
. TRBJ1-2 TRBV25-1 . CASSVTGINYGYTF TGTGCCAGCAGTGTAACAGGGATTAACTATGGCTACACCTTC
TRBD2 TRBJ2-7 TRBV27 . CASSLTSGVSSSYEQYF TGTGCCAGCAGTTTGACTAGCGGAGTTAGTAGCTCCTACGAGCAGTACTTC
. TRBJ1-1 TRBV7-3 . CASSLGANTEAFF TGTGCCAGCAGCTTGGGCGCGAACACTGAAGCTTTCTTT
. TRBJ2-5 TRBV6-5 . CASSSGSGVQTQYF TGTGCCAGCAGTTCCGGGTCGGGAGTACAGACCCAGTACTTC
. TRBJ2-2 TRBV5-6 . CASSFWAANTGELFF TGTGCCAGCAGCTTCTGGGCTGCGAACACCGGGGAGCTGTTTTTT
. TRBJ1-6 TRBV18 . CASSRDGNSPLHF TGTGCCAGCTCACGGGACGGCAATTCACCCCTCCACTTT
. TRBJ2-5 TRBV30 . CAWSEGRLGTQYF TGTGCCTGGAGTGAGGGTAGATTAGGGACCCAGTACTTC
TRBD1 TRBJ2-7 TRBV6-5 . CASSYGTGHYEQYF TGTGCCAGCAGTTACGGGACAGGCCACTACGAGCAGTACTTC
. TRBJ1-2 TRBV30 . CAWSLKGLGNYGYTF TGTGCCTGGAGTCTTAAGGGTTTAGGTAACTATGGCTACACCTTC
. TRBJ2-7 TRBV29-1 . CSVETASEQYF TGCAGCGTTGAAACGGCAAGCGAGCAGTACTTC
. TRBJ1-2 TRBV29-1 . CSVERGAGELAF TGCAGCGTTGAAAGGGGGGCGGGGGAGTTGGCCTTC
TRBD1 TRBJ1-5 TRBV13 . CASSFGRGSQPQHF TGTGCCAGCAGCTTCGGCAGGGGGTCCCAGCCCCAGCATTTT
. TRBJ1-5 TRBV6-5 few CASSSPDSPQHF TGTGCCAGCAGTTCCCCCGACAGTCCCCAGCATTTT